The source of this T cell receptor beta chain is a study of neoadjuvant anti-PD-1 for oral cavity cancer. V trimming: 7 bases; J trimming: 5 bases; junction bases outside the gene matches: 14. The CDR3 has 16 residues. Germline-derived CDR1 and CDR2 are SGDLS and YYNGEE. Profiled with immunoSEQ multiplex PCR; TCRdb holds only in-frame clones, not every one. This table holds tens of thousands of clones, approximately 81% found once. Time point given: after neoadjuvant nivolumab, at surgical resection. This chain connects TRBV9 to TRBJ2-5, with 10 bases fitting TRBD1. Sequencing used PBMCs, obtained after nivolumab (anti-PD-1) treatment. The TCR originated in a person between 35 and 79 years old with oral cavity squamous cell carcinoma. The CDR3: CASGGGPGQGIETQYF. In DNA, the CDR3 is TGTGCCAGCGGAGGGGGTCCGGGACAGGGGATTGAGACCCAGTACTTC.